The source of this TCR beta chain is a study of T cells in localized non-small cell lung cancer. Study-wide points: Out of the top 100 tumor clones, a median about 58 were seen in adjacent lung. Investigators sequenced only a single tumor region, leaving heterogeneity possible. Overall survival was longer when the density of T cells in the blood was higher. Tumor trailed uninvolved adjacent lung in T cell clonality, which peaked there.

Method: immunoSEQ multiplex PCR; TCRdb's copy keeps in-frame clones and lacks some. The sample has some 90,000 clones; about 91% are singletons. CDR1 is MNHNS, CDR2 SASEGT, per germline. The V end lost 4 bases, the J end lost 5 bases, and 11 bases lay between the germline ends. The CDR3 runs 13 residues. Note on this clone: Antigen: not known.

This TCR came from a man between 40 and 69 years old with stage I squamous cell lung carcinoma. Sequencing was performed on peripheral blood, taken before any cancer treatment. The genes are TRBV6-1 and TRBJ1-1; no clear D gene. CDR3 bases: TGTGCCAGCAGTGCACAGAGTGAAACTGAAGCTTTCTTT. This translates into CASSAQSETEAFF.